The 30 T cell receptor beta chains below come from one sample, sequenced in a study of response to subunit inactivated influenza vaccine. TCRdb recomputed calls from the RT-PCR reads with MiXCR, one row per CDR3 protein. Of about 570,000 distinct CDR3 sequences in the sample, 11% are singletons; the top ten hold about 11%. The same sample was also studied in work on T cells expressing NK-cell markers. From that paper: As the method of synthesis, 5'RACE template switching with UMIs yielded TCR beta cDNA.

The sample consisted of PBMCs from blood, taken on the day of vaccination. These receptor sequences come from a man aged 45-65 years who received an inactivated influenza vaccine.

The chain uses TRBV20-1 and TRBJ2-1; 12 bases match TRBD2. V shed 2 bases, J shed 3 bases, and the junction held 5 bases outside the gene matches. Germline loops: CDR1 DFQATT, CDR2 SNEGSKA (reference sequence). The length of the CDR3 is 16 residues. CDR3 in DNA: TGCAGTGCTAGATTCACTAGCGGGGGGTTCTACAATGAGCAGTTCTTC. Its translation: CSARFTSGGFYNEQFF.

The chain uses TRBV7-6 and TRBJ2-3; 10 bases align to TRBD2. The CDR3 is 16 amino acids. The germline V gene encodes CDR1 SGHVS and CDR2 FNYEAQ. The trim removed 2 bases at V and 3 bases at J, leaving 5 bases unmatched. CDR3 in amino acids: CASSLRAGGPTDTQYF. The CDR3 DNA is TGTGCCAGCAGCTTAAGAGCGGGGGGGCCGACAGATACGCAGTATTTT.

This clonotype was recorded a few times. This chain joins TRBV12-3 or TRBV12-4 and TRBJ2-1, with unresolved D. The length of the CDR3 is 16 residues. The V and J ends lost 4 bases and 0 bases respectively, with 13 bases between them. Written as DNA, the CDR3 is TGTGCCAGCAGTTCCGATATTTCGAGCTCCTACAATGAGCAGTTCTTC. It encodes CASSSDISSSYNEQFF.

The chain carries TRBV20-1 and TRBJ1-1; unclear D gene. V lost 6 bases and J lost 0, with 17 bases in between. Germline V lookup: CDR1 DFQATT, CDR2 SNEGSKA (reference sequence). The CDR3 contains 15 residues. DNA of the CDR3: TGCAGTGCAGAATTCGGACGGATTATGAACACTGAAGCTTTCTTT. Translated, it gives CSAEFGRIMNTEAFF.

This chain uses TRBV27 with TRBJ1-4, with a possible D match to TRBD1 (5 bases). The CDR3 extends over 15 amino acids. V dropped 5 bases and J dropped 2 bases, with 12 bases sitting between them. CDR1 is MNHEY, CDR2 SMNVEV, per germline (reference sequence). CDR3 sequence reads: CASSRRVGTNEKLFF. Here the CDR3 DNA reads TGTGCCAGCAGTCGCAGGGTCGGCACTAATGAAAAACTGTTTTTT.

V gene TRBV20-1 combines with J gene TRBJ2-7; D uncertain. The length of the CDR3 is 13 residues. V lost 7 bases to trimming and J lost 6 bases, with 19 bases between them. From germline, CDR1 is DFQATT and CDR2 SNEGSKA (reference sequence). The CDR3 spells CSGQSTRFGEQYF. The CDR3 bases are TGCAGTGGCCAAAGTACCCGGTTTGGCGAGCAGTACTTC.

The CDR3 nucleotides are TGTGCCAGCAGTTTGCTCTCCGAGACCTATGGCTACACCTTC. The encoded protein is CASSLLSETYGYTF. This chain links TRBV28 with TRBJ1-2; D ambiguous. The CDR3 covers 14 residues. V was trimmed by 3 bases and J by 4 bases, leaving 12 bases between them. Germline loops: CDR1 MDHEN, CDR2 SYDVKM.

There are a few counts of this clonotype. The chain is built from TRBV27 and TRBJ2-7; TRBD1 is a possible D gene (5 bases). CDR3 length equals 13 residues. Trimming pared 3 bases from V and 3 bases from J, leaving 9 bases between. Germline V gives CDR1 MNHEY, CDR2 SMNVEV (reference sequence). This chain's CDR3 is CASSFGANYEQYF. The CDR3 DNA is TGTGCCAGCAGTTTTGGGGCAAACTACGAGCAGTACTTC.

A few counts support this clonotype. The chain is built from TRBV28 and TRBJ2-1; D is unclear. Germline V gene data show CDR1 as MDHEN and CDR2 as SYDVKM. CDR3 size: 15 residues. The V end lost 3 bases, the J end lost 2 bases, and 11 bases lay between the germline ends. This chain's CDR3 is CASSFSFATYNEQFF. CDR3 nucleotide sequence: TGTGCCAGCAGTTTTTCCTTCGCTACCTACAATGAGCAGTTCTTC.

The rearrangement links TRBV13 to TRBJ2-7; 7 nucleotides agree with TRBD2. The V segment lost 8 bases and the J segment 3 bases; nucleotides outside the gene matches: 7. The CDR3 length is 13 residues. The germline gives CDR1 PRHDT, CDR2 FYEKMQ (reference sequence). CDR3 amino acids: CASQKSGDYEQYF. The CDR3 DNA reads as TGTGCCAGCCAAAAGAGCGGGGACTACGAGCAGTACTTC.

This clonotype was picked up a small number of times. The chain links TRBV12-3 or TRBV12-4 to TRBJ1-6; a possible D gene is TRBD1 (6 bases). The CDR3 is made up of 15 amino acids. V was cut by 6 bases and J by 1 base, with 10 bases left in between. CDR3 region: CASRLRGSYNSPLHF. The CDR3 nucleotides read TGTGCCAGCAGACTCAGGGGATCCTATAATTCACCCCTCCACTTT.

This clonotype showed up just a few times. The rearrangement links TRBV18 to TRBJ1-2; D not certain. Trimming removed 6 bases from V and 2 bases from J, with 19 bases in between. Germline CDR1 reads KGHSH; CDR2 reads LQKENI. This CDR3 spans 16 amino acids. The CDR3 DNA is TGTGCCAGCTCCGGAGGAGCGGGGAGTCGGAACTATGGCTACACCTTC. Protein sequence: CASSGGAGSRNYGYTF.

The chain couples TRBV7-2 to TRBJ2-3; 11 bases line up with TRBD2. The germline CDR1 and CDR2 sequences are SGHTA and FQGNSA. V lost 5 bases, J lost 2 bases, and 6 bases stayed unmatched. This CDR3 comprises 16 residues. DNA for the CDR3: TGTGCCAGCAGCACTGGGACTAGCGGTTACACAGATACGCAGTATTTT. Translating it yields CASSTGTSGYTDTQYF.

The rearrangement links TRBV5-1 to TRBJ2-1; a weak D match, TRBD2 (5 bases). V lost 4 bases and J lost 6, with 11 bases in between. Germline CDR1 SGHRS, CDR2 YFSETQ. This CDR3 is built from 13 residues. The CDR3 sequence is CASSPLSGNEQFF. Written as DNA, the CDR3 is TGCGCCAGCAGCCCCCTAAGCGGCAATGAGCAGTTCTTC.

This chain uses TRBV6-5 with TRBJ2-7; tentative D call: TRBD1 (6 bases). Trimming removed 1 base at V and 7 bases at J, with 11 bases between. CDR1 MNHEY and CDR2 SVGAGI come from the germline V gene. This CDR3 has 13 amino acids. CDR3 bases: TGTGCCAGCAGTTACTTCAGGGGCGGAGAGCAGTACTTC. Protein: CASSYFRGGEQYF.

V usage is TRBV12-3 or TRBV12-4 and J usage is TRBJ2-1; D is ambiguous. Trimming pared 7 bases from V and 3 bases from J, leaving 10 bases between. The CDR3 covers 13 residues. The CDR3 is CASTEGVYNEQFF. In DNA, the CDR3 is TGTGCCAGCACGGAAGGCGTCTACAATGAGCAGTTCTTC.

The chain has TRBV28 and TRBJ2-7, with D hard to call. The germline V and J ends were trimmed by 6 bases and 2 bases, with 20 bases remaining between them. The CDR3 loop spans 16 amino acids. Germline CDR1 MDHEN, CDR2 SYDVKM. The CDR3 reads CASSPNPEVPTYEQYF. The DNA of the CDR3 is TGTGCCAGCAGCCCTAACCCAGAAGTTCCGACCTACGAGCAGTACTTC.

This clonotype showed up just a few times. This rearrangement joins TRBV12-3 or TRBV12-4 to TRBJ2-7; perhaps TRBD1 as D (6 bases). Between the trimmed V and J ends, which lost 6 bases and 9 bases, there was a span of 15 bases. CDR3 length: 12 residues. CDR3 sequence (DNA): TGTGCCAGCAGCGGGACACCTACGATGCAGTACTTC. Protein: CASSGTPTMQYF.

The chain employs TRBV28 and TRBJ2-7; TRBD1 matches at 8 bases. With 4 bases clipped from V and 2 bases from J, the junction kept 4 bases outside the gene matches. CDR3 length: 14 amino acids. Germline V CDR1 and CDR2: MDHEN, SYDVKM. Here the CDR3 reads CASSWTGPTYEQYF. The CDR3 DNA is TGTGCCAGCAGTTGGACAGGGCCGACCTACGAGCAGTACTTC.

This clonotype was detected ten times or more. The chain links TRBV20-1 to TRBJ2-3; TRBD1 matches 9 bases. The CDR3 is 13 residues long. Germline lookup yields CDR1 DFQATT and CDR2 SNEGSKA (reference sequence). V dropped 7 bases and J dropped 3; count of bases not matched to a gene: 5. The DNA of the CDR3 is TGCAGTGTTACAGGGGGCTCTACAGATACGCAGTATTTT. This codes for CSVTGGSTDTQYF.

This sequence joins TRBV6-1 and TRBJ2-7; 7 bases map to TRBD1. Germline V gives CDR1 MNHNS, CDR2 SASEGT. The length of the CDR3 is 14 residues. V gave up 7 bases and J gave up 4 bases; unmatched junction bases: 10. In DNA form, the CDR3 reads TGTGCCAGCACCGAACAGGGGCTACTTTACGAGCAGTACTTC. Protein product: CASTEQGLLYEQYF.

The chain employs TRBV28 and TRBJ1-6; D is unresolved. CDR3 length: 17 amino acids. From germline, CDR1 is MDHEN and CDR2 SYDVKM. Trimming removed 1 base at V and 1 base at J, with 11 bases between. As DNA, the CDR3 is TGTGCCAGCAGTTTATTATTACGGCTTTCCTATAATTCACCCCTCCACTTT. Protein sequence: CASSLLLRLSYNSPLHF. Supplemented by reference TRBV28 and TRBJ1-6, the full variable domain reads DVKVTQSSRYLVKRTGEKVFLECVQDMDHENMFWYRQDPGLGLRLIYFSYDVKMKEKGDIPEGYSVSREKKERFSLILESASTNQTSMYLCASSLLLRLSYNSPLHFGNGTRLTVT.

This clonotype was seen only a few times. Here the CDR3 reads CASSRRTSGSLDEQFF. Written as DNA, the CDR3 is TGTGCCAGCAGCCGGCGGACTAGCGGGAGTTTGGATGAGCAGTTCTTC. The chain uses TRBV5-5 and TRBJ2-1; TRBD2 agrees at 13 bases. The CDR3 is 16 amino acids. Germline V gene sequence: CDR1 SGHKS, CDR2 YYEKEE (reference sequence). J lost 8 bases, V lost 4 bases, and 9 bases had no gene match.

The sample holds a few counts of this clonotype. This chain connects TRBV4-3 to TRBJ2-3; 7 bases match TRBD1. V dropped 1 base and J dropped 4; count of bases not matched to a gene: 11. The CDR3 has 17 residues. Germline V gives CDR1 LGHNA, CDR2 YSLEER. CDR3 protein: CASSQGFRTGLADTQYF. Here the CDR3 DNA reads TGCGCCAGCAGCCAAGGCTTCAGGACAGGCTTGGCAGATACGCAGTATTTT.

Points on this clonotype: Just one base apart from a much larger clone, this may be a read error. This chain connects TRBV5-5 to TRBJ2-7; TRBD1 or TRBD2 may be the D gene (5 bases each). Germline V gives CDR1 SGHKS, CDR2 YYEKEE (reference sequence). The CDR3 length is 13 residues. This CDR3 reads CASSFEGTYVQYF. The CDR3 DNA follows: TGTGCCAGCAGCTTTGAGGGGACCTACGTGCAGTACTTC.

V usage is TRBV5-4 and J usage is TRBJ2-2; D unresolved. Trimming removed 3 bases from V and 6 bases from J, with 12 bases in between. This CDR3 is built from 14 residues. Germline V gene sequence: CDR1 SGHNT, CDR2 YYREEE (reference sequence). CDR3 loop: CASSSGSRPGELFF. Written as DNA, the CDR3 is TGTGCCAGCAGCTCCGGGTCCCGACCCGGGGAGCTGTTTTTT.

The chain joins TRBV7-8 to TRBJ1-3; 8 positions match TRBD1. V shed 3 bases and J 1 base; nucleotides not matched to a gene: 14. Germline loops: CDR1 SGHVS, CDR2 FQNEAQ. The CDR3 consists of 19 residues. The CDR3, as DNA: TGTGCCAGCAGCTTCCAAGGGACAGGACGGTTTTCTTCTGGAAACACCATATATTTT. Encoded protein: CASSFQGTGRFSSGNTIYF. The full variable domain, its missing parts supplied by reference TRBV7-8 and TRBJ1-3, is GAGVSQSPRYKVAKRGQDVALRCDPISGHVSLFWYQQALGQGPEFLTYFQNEAQLDKSGLPSDRFFAERPEGSVSTLKIQRTQQEDSAVYLCASSFQGTGRFSSGNTIYFGEGSWLTVV.

The sample holds one count of this clonotype. This chain connects TRBV14 to TRBJ2-7, with D possibly matching TRBD1 (6 bases). This CDR3 contains 15 residues. V lost 4 bases and J lost 0, with 13 bases in between. The germline V gene encodes CDR1 SGHDN and CDR2 FVKESK. The DNA for the CDR3 is TGTGCCAGCAGCCTTCGACAGGCGAGCTCCTACGAGCAGTACTTC. This sequence encodes CASSLRQASSYEQYF.

This clonotype was counted at least ten times. This chain connects TRBV6-5 to TRBJ2-5; no reliable D call. CDR3 length: 16 residues. Per germline, CDR1 MNHEY and CDR2 SVGAGI. Trimming stripped 0 bases from V and 1 base from J, with 12 bases between. DNA of the CDR3: TGTGCCAGCAGTTACTCGCCTGGGTTCGCCCAAGAGACCCAGTACTTC. This codes for CASSYSPGFAQETQYF.

This clonotype was observed at least ten times. The chain has TRBV15 and TRBJ2-1; D uncertain. CDR1 and CDR2 from the germline V gene are LNHNV and YYDKDF (reference sequence). CDR3 length: 13 residues. The V and J ends lost 5 bases and 5 bases respectively, with 10 bases between them. Here the CDR3 reads CATSEGPNNEQFF. The CDR3 nucleotides are TGTGCCACCAGCGAAGGGCCCAACAATGAGCAGTTCTTC.